The 15 T cell receptor beta chains given below trace back to one sample, sequenced in a study. MiXCR, run by TCRdb on the 5' RACE reads, gives a single entry per CDR3 protein. The data contain around 57,000 distinct CDR3 sequences, about 28% of them singletons. Input material: tumor-infiltrating memory CD4+ T cells sorted from the breast tumor. Regarding subset: memory CD4+ T cells, CD4+CD45RO+CD25-. The receptors shown here come from a female donor with breast cancer.

There are a few counts of this clonotype. V is TRBV5-1 and J is TRBJ1-1; a weak D match, TRBD1 (5 bases). CDR3 length: 13 amino acids. Germline V CDR1 and CDR2: SGHRS, YFSETQ. V shed 5 bases and J shed 9 bases, with 17 bases lying between them. CDR3 nucleotide sequence: TGCGCCAGCAGGCGGGACCGACAGAACCAAGCTTTCTTT. Translating it yields CASRRDRQNQAFF.

The chain has TRBV7-3 and TRBJ2-2; D gene uncertain. Germline CDR1 and CDR2: SGHTA and FQGTGA. The V and J ends lost 4 bases and 7 bases respectively, with 13 bases between them. The CDR3 loop spans 14 amino acids. The CDR3 coding sequence is TGTGCCAGCAGCTACTCCGCGTCGTTCGGGGAGCTGTTTTTT. Protein product: CASSYSASFGELFF.

The CDR3 DNA follows: TGTGCCAGCAGCTTAGTAAGGAAGAACACCGGGGAGCTGTTTTTT. Translation: CASSLVRKNTGELFF. The chain couples TRBV7-9 to TRBJ2-2; D uncertain. CDR1 is SEHNR, CDR2 FQNEAQ, per germline (reference sequence). The CDR3 loop spans 15 amino acids. V was cut by 1 base and J by 1 base, with 7 bases left in between.

Only one count was recorded for this clonotype. This rearrangement joins TRBV9 to TRBJ2-6; D not resolved. Per germline, CDR1 SGDLS and CDR2 YYNGEE. CDR3 length equals 14 residues. With 0 bases removed from V and 4 bases from J, the gap between germline ends came to 5 bases. The CDR3 DNA follows: TGTGCCAGCAGCGTAGATCAAGGGGCCAACGTCCTGACTTTC. This gives the protein CASSVDQGANVLTF.

The CDR3, as DNA: TGCAGCGTCCAGAGACGGAGAGATGAAAAACTGTTTTTT. This sequence encodes CSVQRRRDEKLFF. This rearrangement joins TRBV29-1 to TRBJ1-4; D is uncertain. Looked up from germline, CDR1 is SQVTM and CDR2 is ANQGSEA. With 6 bases removed from V and 6 bases from J, the gap between germline ends came to 14 bases. This CDR3 is built from 13 residues.

This clonotype was observed a handful of times. The chain has TRBV7-9 and TRBJ1-1; D perhaps matches TRBD1 (5 bases). Trimming removed 1 base from V and 3 bases from J, with 9 bases in between. The germline gives CDR1 SEHNR, CDR2 FQNEAQ (reference sequence). This CDR3 contains 14 residues. CDR3 coding DNA: TGTGCCAGCAGCTTAGGAGGGGTCGACACTGAAGCTTTCTTT. Amino acids: CASSLGGVDTEAFF.

The chain is built from TRBV27 and TRBJ2-1, with 9 nucleotides matching TRBD1. V was clipped by 2 bases and J by 7 bases; unmatched bases: 6. Germline-derived CDR1 and CDR2 are MNHEY and SMNVEV (reference sequence). The CDR3 spans 15 residues. The CDR3 spells CASSLETGGRNEQFF. CDR3 nucleotides: TGTGCCAGCAGTTTAGAGACAGGGGGTAGGAATGAGCAGTTCTTC.

CDR3 sequence: CASSHQPNTIYF. The CDR3 DNA reads as TGTGCCAGCAGCCATCAGCCCAACACCATATATTTT. The rearrangement uses TRBV7-9 and TRBJ1-3, with D unclear. The CDR3 spans 12 residues. Germline V gene sequence: CDR1 SEHNR, CDR2 FQNEAQ (reference sequence). Trimming took 5 bases from V and 7 from J, leaving 9 bases between them.

The rearrangement links TRBV7-3 to TRBJ1-2; 8 bases are a match to TRBD1. The CDR3 covers 14 residues. V shed 5 bases and J 2 bases; nucleotides not matched to a gene: 4. CDR1 is SGHTA, CDR2 FQGTGA, per germline. This CDR3 is CASSLDRGNYGYTF. The CDR3, as DNA: TGTGCCAGCAGCCTAGACAGGGGCAACTATGGCTACACCTTC.

This clonotype was seen repeatedly, ten times or more. The chain links TRBV29-1 to TRBJ2-7; perhaps TRBD1 as D (6 bases). This CDR3 region has 11 residues. V lost 7 bases to trimming and J lost 5 bases, with 12 bases between them. CDR1 SQVTM and CDR2 ANQGSEA come from the germline V gene. The CDR3 bases are TGCAGCGCAACGGACAGTAACGAGCAGTACTTC. It is translated as CSATDSNEQYF.

The genes are TRBV29-1 and TRBJ1-2, with D possibly matching TRBD1 (6 bases). CDR3 length: 12 amino acids. Germline V gene lookup returns CDR1 SQVTM and CDR2 ANQGSEA. The V end lost 6 bases, the J end lost 8 bases, and 16 bases lay between the germline ends. This CDR3 is CSVGDNSRGYTF. As DNA, the CDR3 is TGCAGCGTCGGGGACAACTCTAGGGGCTACACCTTC. Full variable domain (missing parts from reference TRBV29-1 and TRBJ1-2): SAVISQKPSRDICQRGTSLTIQCQVDSQVTMMFWYRQQPGQSLTLIATANQGSEATYESGFVIDKFPISRPNLTFSTLTVSNMSPEDSSIYLCSVGDNSRGYTFGSGTRLTVV.

The CDR3 spells CASSLSETEAFF. DNA of the CDR3: TGTGCCAGCAGCCTTTCCGAAACTGAAGCTTTCTTT. This chain joins TRBV7-9 and TRBJ1-1, with D uncertain. Germline values: CDR1 SEHNR, CDR2 FQNEAQ (reference sequence). The CDR3 runs 12 residues. Trimming removed 5 bases at V and 5 bases at J, with 9 bases between.

This clonotype was seen only a few times. This rearrangement joins TRBV7-8 to TRBJ2-3; 9 bases fit TRBD1. The CDR3 extends over 16 amino acids. Germline V gene lookup returns CDR1 SGHVS and CDR2 FQNEAQ. The ends lost 2 bases at V and 11 bases at J; junction bases unmatched: 14. CDR3 nucleotides: TGTGCCAGCAGCTTAAGGGGGGACAGGGCACGCGAGGGGCAGTATTTT. As protein: CASSLRGDRAREGQYF.

With respect to this clonotype: The junction does not match germline at one end; this may be a read error. The CDR3 loop reads CASRKGGEADDKLFF. In DNA form, the CDR3 reads TGTGCCAGCAGGAAAGGGGGAGAGGCGGATGATAAACTGTTTTTT. The J gene is TRBJ1-4, the V gene TRBV7-6, with D perhaps TRBD1 (6 bases). The CDR3 runs 15 residues. CDR1 is SGHVS and CDR2 is FNYEAQ in the germline V gene.

This clonotype was seen a few times. The chain couples TRBV7-9 to TRBJ1-1; D gene uncertain. Trimming removed 5 bases at V and 4 bases at J, with 14 bases between. The CDR3 loop spans 14 amino acids. Germline loops: CDR1 SEHNR, CDR2 FQNEAQ (reference sequence). CDR3 protein: CASSATLVTTEAFF. The CDR3 DNA reads as TGTGCCAGCAGCGCAACTCTGGTGACCACTGAAGCTTTCTTT. Together with reference TRBV7-9 and TRBJ1-1, the CDR3 gives the full variable domain: DTGVSQNPRHKITKRGQNVTFRCDPISEHNRLYWYRQTLGQGPEFLTYFQNEAQLEKSRLLSDRFSAERPKGSFSTLEIQRTEQGDSAMYLCASSATLVTTEAFFGQGTRLTVV.